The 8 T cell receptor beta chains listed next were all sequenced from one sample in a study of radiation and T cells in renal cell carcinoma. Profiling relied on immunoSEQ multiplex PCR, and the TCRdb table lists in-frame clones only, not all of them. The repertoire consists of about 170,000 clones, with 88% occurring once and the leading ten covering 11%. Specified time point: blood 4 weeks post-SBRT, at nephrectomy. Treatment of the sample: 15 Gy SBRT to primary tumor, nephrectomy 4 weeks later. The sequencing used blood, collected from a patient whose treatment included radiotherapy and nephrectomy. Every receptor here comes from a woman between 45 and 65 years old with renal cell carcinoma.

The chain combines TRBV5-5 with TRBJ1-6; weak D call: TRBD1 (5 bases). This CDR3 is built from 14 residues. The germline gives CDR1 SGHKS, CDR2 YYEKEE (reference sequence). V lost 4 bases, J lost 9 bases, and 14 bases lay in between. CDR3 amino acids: CASSLGTFSSPLHF. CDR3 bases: TGTGCCAGCAGCCTAGGGACTTTCAGTTCACCCCTCCACTTT.

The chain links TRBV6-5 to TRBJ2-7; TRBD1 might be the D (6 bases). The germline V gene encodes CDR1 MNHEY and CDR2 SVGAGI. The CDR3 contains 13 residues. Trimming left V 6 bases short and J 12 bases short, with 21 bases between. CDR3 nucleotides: TGTGCCAGCAGCTCCGGGACACTCTCGAGGATGTACTTC. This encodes CASSSGTLSRMYF.

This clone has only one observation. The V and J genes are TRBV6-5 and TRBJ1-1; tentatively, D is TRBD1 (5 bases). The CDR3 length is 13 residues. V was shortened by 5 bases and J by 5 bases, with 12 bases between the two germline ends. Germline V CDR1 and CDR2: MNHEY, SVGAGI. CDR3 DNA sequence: TGTGCCAGCAGTCGCCAACCAGGGACTGAAGCTTTCTTT. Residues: CASSRQPGTEAFF.

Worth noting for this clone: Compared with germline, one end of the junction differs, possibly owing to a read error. Written as DNA, the CDR3 is TGTGCCAGCACCTTGGGTGGGACCCAAGAGACCCAGTACTTC. Protein product: CASTLGGTQETQYF. V usage is TRBV5-5 and J usage is TRBJ2-5; D is perhaps TRBD1 or TRBD2 (5 bases each). The V gene's germline CDR1 is SGHKS and CDR2 YYEKEE (reference sequence). The CDR3 consists of 14 residues.

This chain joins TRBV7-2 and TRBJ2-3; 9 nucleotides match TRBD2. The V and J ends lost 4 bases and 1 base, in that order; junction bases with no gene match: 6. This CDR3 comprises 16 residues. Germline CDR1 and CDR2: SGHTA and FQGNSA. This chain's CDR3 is CASSSNLAGRTDTQYF. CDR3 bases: TGTGCCAGCAGCTCGAACCTAGCGGGGCGCACAGATACGCAGTATTTT.

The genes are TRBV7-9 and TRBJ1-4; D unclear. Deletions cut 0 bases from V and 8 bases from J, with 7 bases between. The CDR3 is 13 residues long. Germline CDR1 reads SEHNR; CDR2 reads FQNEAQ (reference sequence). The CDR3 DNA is TGTGCCAGCAGCTTAGCTTCAGGAGAAAAACTGTTTTTT. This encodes CASSLASGEKLFF.

The CDR3 is CASSLERGGSYEQYF. The CDR3 nucleotides read TGTGCCAGCAGCTTGGAGCGGGGGGGGTCCTACGAGCAGTACTTC. V and J are TRBV7-2 and TRBJ2-7; 10 nucleotides align to TRBD2. Germline loops: CDR1 SGHTA, CDR2 FQGNSA. The CDR3 is 15 amino acids. The trim removed 3 bases at V and 1 base at J, leaving 3 bases unmatched.

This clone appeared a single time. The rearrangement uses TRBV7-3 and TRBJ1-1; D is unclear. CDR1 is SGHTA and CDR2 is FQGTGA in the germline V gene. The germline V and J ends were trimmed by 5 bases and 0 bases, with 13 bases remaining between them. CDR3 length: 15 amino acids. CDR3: CASSVDSIMNTEAFF. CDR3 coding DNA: TGTGCCAGCAGCGTGGATAGTATTATGAACACTGAAGCTTTCTTT.